The 13 T cell receptor beta chains presented below share a single source sample, sequenced in a study of blood T cell repertoires in COVID-19. Using immunoSEQ multiplex PCR, the repertoire was profiled, and TCRdb retains in-frame clones only, with some absent. The table lists some 91,000 clones, approximately 90% of them singletons. Sequenced input: peripheral blood. These receptors were obtained from a man aged 55 to 70 with acute or convalescent COVID-19.

This clone was seen more than once but under ten times. The chain uses TRBV10-3 and TRBJ1-6; 10 bases match TRBD1. The V and J ends lost 6 bases and 7 bases, in that order; junction bases with no gene match: 3. The germline CDR1 and CDR2 sequences are ENHRY and SYGVKD. The CDR3 loop spans 14 amino acids. CDR3 residues: CAIRGQGVNSPLHF. The CDR3 nucleotides read TGTGCCATCAGAGGACAGGGGGTCAATTCACCCCTCCACTTT.

The J gene is TRBJ2-2, the V gene TRBV14; weak D call: TRBD2 (7 bases). Deletions cut 6 bases from V and 5 bases from J, with 22 bases between. CDR3 length equals 17 residues. The germline V gene has CDR1 SGHDN and CDR2 FVKESK. The CDR3 sequence is CASRITRGLEGTGELFF. In DNA, the CDR3 is TGTGCCAGCAGAATCACGCGGGGGCTGGAGGGGACCGGGGAGCTGTTTTTT.

The J gene is TRBJ2-7, the V gene TRBV6-5, with D uncertain. The germline V gene encodes CDR1 MNHEY and CDR2 SVGAGI. The CDR3 extends over 15 amino acids. Trimming cost V 7 bases and J 2 bases, with 18 bases left between them. CDR3 in amino acids: CASIPTVHRTYEQYF. CDR3 in DNA: TGTGCCAGCATTCCCACAGTCCACCGAACCTACGAGCAGTACTTC.

The J gene is TRBJ2-2, the V gene TRBV7-9; D not resolved. The CDR3 length is 14 residues. Germline CDR1 is SEHNR and CDR2 is FQNEAQ (reference sequence). With 5 bases removed from V and 2 bases from J, the gap between germline ends came to 9 bases. The CDR3 coding sequence is TGTGCCAGCAGCCGGGTGCAAAACACCGGGGAGCTGTTTTTT. Translating gives CASSRVQNTGELFF.

J is TRBJ2-5 and V is TRBV5-1; 8 bases match TRBD1. The V gene's germline CDR1 is SGHRS and CDR2 YFSETQ. The junction had 8 bases not matched to a gene; V was cut back by 0 bases and J by 4 bases. The CDR3 spans 16 residues. This CDR3 is CASSLARGQGTETQYF. The CDR3 DNA reads as TGCGCCAGCAGCTTGGCTCGAGGACAGGGTACAGAGACCCAGTACTTC.

The V gene is TRBV2, the J gene TRBJ1-1, with D hard to call. This CDR3 is 12 amino acids long. Trimming took 8 bases from V and 5 from J, leaving 12 bases between them. Germline CDR1 and CDR2: SNHLY and FYNNEI. CDR3 loop: CASSEGGTEAFF. CDR3 bases: TGTGCCAGCTCGGAGGGAGGGACTGAAGCTTTCTTT.

The J gene is TRBJ2-1, the V gene TRBV5-4; TRBD1 agrees at 8 bases. Germline assignment: CDR1 SGHNT and CDR2 YYREEE (reference sequence). V trimming: 2 bases; J trimming: 5 bases; junction bases outside the gene matches: 6. This CDR3 comprises 15 residues. This CDR3 is CASSLATGDHNEQFF. CDR3 bases: TGTGCCAGCAGCTTAGCGACAGGGGATCACAATGAGCAGTTCTTC. The complete variable domain, with remaining parts taken from reference TRBV5-4 and TRBJ2-1, reads ETGVTQSPTHLIKTRGQQVTLRCSSQSGHNTVSWYQQALGQGPQFIFQYYREEENGRGNFPPRFSGLQFPNYSSELNVNALELDDSALYLCASSLATGDHNEQFFGPGTRLTVL.

V gene TRBV6-2 or TRBV6-3 combines with J gene TRBJ1-5; TRBD1 is a possible D gene (6 bases). The CDR3 runs 17 residues. Germline V gene data show CDR1 as MNHEY and CDR2 as SVGEGT. V lost 4 bases to trimming and J lost 0 bases, with 16 bases between them. The CDR3 here is CASSLARTAYSNQPQHF. DNA for the CDR3: TGTGCCAGCAGTTTGGCCAGGACAGCTTATAGCAATCAGCCCCAGCATTTT.

The V gene is TRBV19, the J gene TRBJ2-1; TRBD1 might be the D (6 bases). V shed 0 bases and J shed 2 bases, with 17 bases lying between them. CDR1 LNHDA and CDR2 SQIVND come from the germline V gene (reference sequence). CDR3 length: 18 residues. The CDR3 protein is CASSIERWQGNTYNEQFF. The DNA for the CDR3 is TGTGCCAGTAGTATAGAACGGTGGCAGGGGAACACCTACAATGAGCAGTTCTTC.

The rearrangement joins TRBV18 to TRBJ1-2; TRBD1 matches 8 bases. V lost 3 bases, J lost 6 bases, and 9 bases stayed unmatched. Germline loops: CDR1 KGHSH, CDR2 LQKENI. The CDR3 extends over 15 amino acids. The CDR3 sequence is CASSPLGQGSDGYTF. Written as DNA, the CDR3 is TGTGCCAGCTCACCTCTTGGACAGGGATCTGATGGCTACACCTTC.

The gene calls are TRBV19 and TRBJ1-2, with TRBD1 identical over 7 bases. The CDR3 has 15 residues. V lost 6 bases, J lost 0 bases, and 7 bases stayed unmatched. Germline CDR1 LNHDA, CDR2 SQIVND (reference sequence). CDR3 sequence: CASRDRTWANYGYTF. CDR3 bases: TGTGCCAGTAGGGACAGGACCTGGGCTAACTATGGCTACACCTTC.

The genes are TRBV5-1 and TRBJ1-2; TRBD1 matches 7 bases. The CDR3 runs to 13 residues. The V segment lost 4 bases and the J segment 5 bases; nucleotides outside the gene matches: 5. From germline, CDR1 is SGHRS and CDR2 YFSETQ. The CDR3 DNA is TGCGCCAGCAGCCCCGGGACAGCTTATGGCTACACCTTC. Its protein product is CASSPGTAYGYTF.

The rearrangement links TRBV3-1 (or the pseudogene TRBV3-2) to TRBJ2-7; tentatively, D is TRBD2 (5 bases). The CDR3 totals 16 residues. V was pared by 1 base and J by 6 bases, with 19 bases between. Germline CDR1 reads LGHDT; CDR2 reads YNNKEL (reference sequence). The CDR3 DNA follows: TGTGCCAGCAGCCAAGGGTTGTTAGTCGGGGTAGCCGAGCAGTACTTC. This gives the protein CASSQGLLVGVAEQYF.